This T cell receptor beta chain was recorded in a study of T cell repertoires in cytomegalovirus infection. Regarding the study as a whole: Dominating the ex vivo response were TCR beta clonotypes that were CMV-specific and HLA-C-restricted.

On this clonotype itself: Its antigen remains unknown.

From germline, CDR1 is SGHRS and CDR2 YFSETQ. The CDR3 runs to 18 residues. Trimming took off 1 base at V and 4 bases at J, with 23 bases between the two ends. Using its own MiXCR run on the reads, TCRdb lists one record per CDR3 protein. Counted here are hundreds of thousands of distinct CDR3 sequences, about a third occurring once; the ten biggest clones make up approximately 15%. The source material was PBMCs. This chain joins TRBV5-1 and TRBJ1-1; D remains ambiguous. The sequence was collected from a human donor in good health (CMV status not recorded). Some clones in this sample may be carry-over from other donors' samples. The CDR3 coding sequence is TGCGCCAGCAGCTTGCGTCGCCCTATCCCTAAACGGGGCACTGAAGCTTTCTTT. This translates into CASSLRRPIPKRGTEAFF.